Listed below are T cell receptor beta chains from one sample, sequenced in a study of T cell repertoires in cytomegalovirus infection. TCRdb re-called the reads through MiXCR, storing one row per CDR3 protein. The data contain approximately 320,000 distinct CDR3 sequences, 9% to 9.5% of them singletons. Sequencing input: PBMCs. These receptors were collected from a human donor in good health (CMV status not recorded). Some clones in this sample may be carry-over from other donors' samples. The CDR3 runs from the conserved cysteine through the conserved F or W. The order of the fields is J gene, clone size, D gene, V gene, CDR3 protein, CDR3 DNA. A D gene is named only where the DNA matches it firmly. The listing skips clone size in some rows; elsewhere it reads once, few, many or a size class.

J gene: TRBJ2-2
clone size: .
D gene: TRBD2
V gene: TRBV9
CDR3 protein: CASTTAGGPRELFF
CDR3 DNA: TGTGCCAGCACTACGGCGGGGGGGCCCAGGGAGCTGTTTTTT

J gene: TRBJ1-5
clone size: few
D gene: TRBD1
V gene: TRBV6-2/TRBV6-3
CDR3 protein: CASSPLWDRGLGGNQPQHF
CDR3 DNA: TGTGCCAGCAGCCCCCTTTGGGACAGGGGGTTGGGCGGCAATCAGCCCCAGCATTTT

J gene: TRBJ2-3
clone size: few
D gene: TRBD1
V gene: TRBV5-6
CDR3 protein: CASSLGPRTGVTDTQYF
CDR3 DNA: TGTGCCAGCAGCTTGGGGCCTCGGACAGGGGTCACAGATACGCAGTATTTT

J gene: TRBJ1-1
clone size: few
D gene: TRBD1
V gene: TRBV20-1
CDR3 protein: CSARTGGSGTEAFF
CDR3 DNA: TGCAGTGCTCGGACAGGGGGCTCGGGCACTGAAGCTTTCTTT

J gene: TRBJ1-5
clone size: many
D gene: .
V gene: TRBV19
CDR3 protein: CASSTTLYQPQHF
CDR3 DNA: TGTGCCAGTAGTACGACATTATATCAGCCCCAGCATTTT

J gene: TRBJ2-3
clone size: few
D gene: TRBD2
V gene: TRBV12-3/TRBV12-4
CDR3 protein: CASSLLGLAGTTDTQYF
CDR3 DNA: TGTGCCAGCAGTTTACTCGGACTAGCGGGGACCACAGATACGCAGTATTTT

J gene: TRBJ2-7
clone size: .
D gene: TRBD2
V gene: TRBV7-2
CDR3 protein: CATSRGGSYEQYF
CDR3 DNA: TGTGCCACATCAAGGGGAGGGTCCTACGAGCAGTACTTC

J gene: TRBJ1-2
clone size: .
D gene: TRBD1
V gene: TRBV4-2
CDR3 protein: CASSRLPGQGDYGYTF
CDR3 DNA: TGTGCCAGCAGCCGACTCCCGGGACAGGGAGACTATGGCTACACCTTC

J gene: TRBJ2-2
clone size: many
D gene: .
V gene: TRBV7-2
CDR3 protein: CASTTDVLGELFF
CDR3 DNA: TGTGCCAGCACCACGGACGTCCTCGGGGAGCTGTTTTTT

J gene: TRBJ2-2
clone size: few
D gene: .
V gene: TRBV28
CDR3 protein: CASEGNTGELFF
CDR3 DNA: TGTGCCAGCGAAGGAAACACCGGGGAGCTGTTTTTT

J gene: TRBJ2-6
clone size: few
D gene: TRBD1
V gene: TRBV7-6
CDR3 protein: CASSGPGQVSSGANVLTF
CDR3 DNA: TGTGCCAGCAGCGGACCCGGACAGGTTTCGTCTGGGGCCAACGTCCTGACTTTC

J gene: TRBJ1-2
clone size: .
D gene: .
V gene: TRBV25-1
CDR3 protein: CASSDSLTYGYTF
CDR3 DNA: TGTGCCAGCAGTGATTCCCTAACCTATGGCTACACCTTC

J gene: TRBJ2-5
clone size: many
D gene: .
V gene: TRBV12-3/TRBV12-4
CDR3 protein: CASSPSTNRETQYF
CDR3 DNA: TGTGCCAGCAGTCCTTCGACCAACAGAGAGACCCAGTACTTC

J gene: TRBJ2-7
clone size: .
D gene: .
V gene: TRBV11-2
CDR3 protein: CASSSLGGRLEQYF
CDR3 DNA: TGTGCCAGCAGCTCCTTGGGGGGGCGCCTCGAGCAGTACTTC

J gene: TRBJ2-3
clone size: many
D gene: TRBD2
V gene: TRBV7-2
CDR3 protein: CASSLDGAGGGGDTQYF
CDR3 DNA: TGTGCCAGCAGCTTAGACGGAGCGGGGGGGGGAGGAGATACGCAGTATTTT

J gene: TRBJ2-5
clone size: few
D gene: TRBD2
V gene: TRBV12-3/TRBV12-4
CDR3 protein: CATRTSGGQETQYF
CDR3 DNA: TGTGCCACCCGGACTAGCGGGGGACAAGAGACCCAGTACTTC

J gene: TRBJ2-2
clone size: many
D gene: .
V gene: TRBV4-2
CDR3 protein: CASSQTTNTGELFF
CDR3 DNA: TGTGCCAGCAGCCAAACGACAAACACCGGGGAGCTGTTTTTT

J gene: TRBJ1-1
clone size: many
D gene: .
V gene: TRBV6-6
CDR3 protein: CASTHGQATEAFF
CDR3 DNA: TGTGCCAGCACCCACGGGCAGGCCACTGAAGCTTTCTTT

J gene: TRBJ2-3
clone size: .
D gene: TRBD1
V gene: TRBV5-4
CDR3 protein: CASSTRTGAADTQYF
CDR3 DNA: TGTGCCAGCAGCACGCGGACAGGGGCGGCAGATACGCAGTATTTT

J gene: TRBJ2-1
clone size: few
D gene: .
V gene: TRBV4-1
CDR3 protein: CASSHDSEQFF
CDR3 DNA: TGCGCCAGCAGCCACGACAGTGAGCAGTTCTTC

J gene: TRBJ2-3
clone size: few
D gene: .
V gene: TRBV7-9
CDR3 protein: CASGNSAAFGLDTQYF
CDR3 DNA: TGTGCCAGCGGTAATTCGGCCGCTTTCGGGCTAGATACGCAGTATTTT

J gene: TRBJ2-5
clone size: .
D gene: .
V gene: TRBV5-5
CDR3 protein: CASSLEGTQETQYF
CDR3 DNA: TGTGCCAGCAGCTTGGAAGGAACTCAAGAGACCCAGTACTTC

J gene: TRBJ2-1
clone size: many
D gene: .
V gene: TRBV11-2
CDR3 protein: CASSLGGGRENEQFF
CDR3 DNA: TGTGCCAGCAGCTTAGGGGGGGGCAGGGAAAATGAGCAGTTCTTC

J gene: TRBJ1-2
clone size: few
D gene: .
V gene: TRBV10-3
CDR3 protein: CAISDDLNYGYTF
CDR3 DNA: TGTGCCATCAGTGACGACCTTAACTATGGCTACACCTTC

J gene: TRBJ2-1
clone size: .
D gene: .
V gene: TRBV27
CDR3 protein: CASSLTSRSEQFF
CDR3 DNA: TGTGCCAGCAGTCTAACATCGCGGAGTGAGCAGTTCTTC

J gene: TRBJ2-1
clone size: .
D gene: .
V gene: TRBV4-2
CDR3 protein: CASSGDRTYNEQFF
CDR3 DNA: TGTGCCAGCAGCGGAGACCGGACCTACAATGAGCAGTTCTTC

J gene: TRBJ1-4
clone size: few
D gene: .
V gene: TRBV6-2/TRBV6-3
CDR3 protein: CASSRTATNEKLFF
CDR3 DNA: TGTGCCAGCAGTCGGACGGCAACTAATGAAAAACTGTTTTTT

J gene: TRBJ1-1
clone size: many
D gene: .
V gene: TRBV7-2
CDR3 protein: CASSKNRALNTEAFF
CDR3 DNA: TGTGCCAGCAGCAAAAACAGGGCCTTGAACACTGAAGCTTTCTTT

J gene: TRBJ1-5
clone size: .
D gene: .
V gene: TRBV27
CDR3 protein: CASSILPTGSNQPQHF
CDR3 DNA: TGTGCCAGCAGTATCCTCCCCACAGGTAGCAATCAGCCCCAGCATTTT

J gene: TRBJ2-1
clone size: few
D gene: TRBD2
V gene: TRBV19
CDR3 protein: CASSITSGRPHNEQFF
CDR3 DNA: TGTGCCAGTAGTATAACGAGCGGGAGGCCCCACAATGAGCAGTTCTTC

J gene: TRBJ2-1
clone size: few
D gene: TRBD1
V gene: TRBV7-9
CDR3 protein: CASSVIGTGTVSEQFF
CDR3 DNA: TGTGCCAGCAGCGTAATAGGGACAGGGACTGTTTCTGAGCAGTTCTTC

J gene: TRBJ2-1
clone size: .
D gene: .
V gene: TRBV10-3
CDR3 protein: CAISGTGREQFF
CDR3 DNA: TGTGCCATCAGTGGCACAGGACGTGAGCAGTTCTTC

J gene: TRBJ2-2
clone size: once
D gene: .
V gene: TRBV4-1
CDR3 protein: CASSPSQGWIGGELFF
CDR3 DNA: TGCGCCAGCAGCCCAAGTCAGGGTTGGATCGGCGGGGAGCTGTTTTTT

J gene: TRBJ2-1
clone size: .
D gene: .
V gene: TRBV7-2
CDR3 protein: CASSLSELSKFF
CDR3 DNA: TGTGCCAGCAGCTTAAGTGAATTGAGCAAGTTCTTC

J gene: TRBJ2-7
clone size: many
D gene: TRBD2
V gene: TRBV7-2
CDR3 protein: CASSLETSRSSEQYF
CDR3 DNA: TGTGCCAGCAGCTTAGAGACTAGCAGGAGTAGCGAGCAGTACTTC

J gene: TRBJ1-2
clone size: .
D gene: .
V gene: TRBV20-1
CDR3 protein: CSARSHGGFNYGYTF
CDR3 DNA: TGCAGTGCTAGGAGCCATGGGGGCTTTAACTATGGCTACACCTTC

J gene: TRBJ2-3
clone size: .
D gene: .
V gene: TRBV4-1
CDR3 protein: CASSQDPSGSTDTQYF
CDR3 DNA: TGCGCCAGCAGCCAAGATCCCAGCGGAAGCACAGATACGCAGTATTTT

J gene: TRBJ1-1
clone size: many
D gene: .
V gene: TRBV10-3
CDR3 protein: CAIRDGSANTEAFF
CDR3 DNA: TGTGCCATCAGAGACGGGAGTGCGAACACTGAAGCTTTCTTT

J gene: TRBJ2-1
clone size: .
D gene: TRBD2
V gene: TRBV6-2/TRBV6-3
CDR3 protein: CASSYDRRSSGGNVNEQFF
CDR3 DNA: TGTGCCAGCAGTTACGACAGGAGGTCTAGCGGGGGGAATGTAAATGAGCAGTTCTTC

J gene: TRBJ2-5
clone size: many
D gene: .
V gene: TRBV12-3/TRBV12-4
CDR3 protein: CASNRDLGETQYF
CDR3 DNA: TGTGCCAGCAACAGAGATCTGGGAGAGACCCAGTACTTC

J gene: TRBJ1-4
clone size: many
D gene: .
V gene: TRBV25-1
CDR3 protein: CASSEWGPGKEKLFF
CDR3 DNA: TGTGCCAGCAGTGAATGGGGGCCGGGGAAGGAAAAACTGTTTTTT

J gene: TRBJ1-6
clone size: .
D gene: TRBD1
V gene: TRBV11-2
CDR3 protein: CASSPRVGRTGHSPLHF
CDR3 DNA: TGTGCCAGCAGCCCTCGAGTCGGTCGGACAGGACATTCACCCCTCCACTTT

J gene: TRBJ1-2
clone size: many
D gene: .
V gene: TRBV12-3/TRBV12-4
CDR3 protein: CASSFKEDYGYTF
CDR3 DNA: TGTGCCAGCAGTTTTAAGGAAGACTATGGCTACACCTTC

J gene: TRBJ2-7
clone size: many
D gene: TRBD2
V gene: TRBV7-2
CDR3 protein: CASSFISSGGNYEQYF
CDR3 DNA: TGTGCCAGCAGTTTCATCTCTAGCGGAGGGAACTACGAGCAGTACTTC

J gene: TRBJ2-3
clone size: many
D gene: TRBD1
V gene: TRBV7-3
CDR3 protein: CASSLSGGADTQYF
CDR3 DNA: TGTGCCAGCAGCTTATCAGGGGGCGCAGATACGCAGTATTTT

J gene: TRBJ2-7
clone size: .
D gene: .
V gene: TRBV27
CDR3 protein: CATGVGYEQYF
CDR3 DNA: TGTGCCACGGGTGTGGGTTACGAGCAGTACTTC

J gene: TRBJ1-6
clone size: few
D gene: TRBD1
V gene: TRBV6-1
CDR3 protein: CASSETGGPYNSPLHF
CDR3 DNA: TGTGCCAGCAGTGAAACAGGGGGACCCTATAATTCACCCCTCCACTTT

J gene: TRBJ1-2
clone size: many
D gene: TRBD1
V gene: TRBV24-1
CDR3 protein: CATSDGGQGAFGYTF
CDR3 DNA: TGTGCCACCAGTGATGGTGGCCAGGGGGCTTTTGGCTACACCTTC

J gene: TRBJ2-3
clone size: .
D gene: .
V gene: TRBV7-2
CDR3 protein: CASLDRRGTDTQYF
CDR3 DNA: TGTGCCAGCTTAGACCGGCGGGGCACAGATACGCAGTATTTT

J gene: TRBJ1-5
clone size: few
D gene: .
V gene: TRBV19
CDR3 protein: CASSIWGLGNQPQHF
CDR3 DNA: TGTGCCAGTAGTATTTGGGGGCTAGGCAATCAGCCCCAGCATTTT

J gene: TRBJ2-7
clone size: .
D gene: .
V gene: TRBV4-3
CDR3 protein: CASSQDTLLRLGEQYF
CDR3 DNA: TGCGCCAGCAGCCAAGATACACTATTGCGACTTGGCGAGCAGTACTTC

J gene: TRBJ2-3
clone size: few
D gene: TRBD2
V gene: TRBV10-3
CDR3 protein: CAISGGLATTDTQYF
CDR3 DNA: TGTGCCATCAGTGGGGGACTAGCGACCACAGATACGCAGTATTTT

J gene: TRBJ2-7
clone size: few
D gene: .
V gene: TRBV9
CDR3 protein: CASSARDASYEQYF
CDR3 DNA: TGTGCCAGCAGCGCGAGGGACGCTAGCTACGAGCAGTACTTC

J gene: TRBJ1-4
clone size: many
D gene: TRBD1
V gene: TRBV7-2
CDR3 protein: CASSLDRGGLFF
CDR3 DNA: TGTGCCAGCAGCCTGGACAGGGGCGGACTGTTTTTT

J gene: TRBJ1-1
clone size: .
D gene: .
V gene: TRBV6-5
CDR3 protein: CASSPTGLNTEAFF
CDR3 DNA: TGTGCCAGCAGCCCGACAGGACTCAACACTGAAGCTTTCTTT

J gene: TRBJ2-3
clone size: .
D gene: .
V gene: TRBV7-6
CDR3 protein: CASSPGGPMTGTQYF
CDR3 DNA: TGTGCCAGCAGCCCCGGGGGGCCGATGACAGGTACGCAGTATTTT

J gene: TRBJ1-6
clone size: many
D gene: .
V gene: TRBV20-1
CDR3 protein: CSARRGRNLNSPLHF
CDR3 DNA: TGCAGTGCTAGACGGGGACGCAACCTTAATTCACCCCTCCACTTT